This T cell receptor beta chain was sequenced in a study of T cells expressing NK-cell markers (dated by TCRdb to 2018 to 2021). The study in broad terms: Three sorted T-cell subsets (CD3+CD56+NKG2C+, CD3+CD56+NKG2C- and CD3+CD56-NKG2C+) from several donors had their TCR beta-chain repertoires profiled. Seven of the eight sequenced donors were HCMV-seropositive and one was HCMV-seronegative. Libraries were sequenced as 2 x 150 bp reads on Illumina HiSeq 2000/2500, MiSeq or NextSeq. The eight sequenced donors were randomly selected healthy volunteers, three men and five women.

The sequencer was an Illumina HiSeq 2000. TCR beta cDNA libraries were prepared using 5'RACE template switching, which introduced a universal primer site and unique molecular identifiers. Priming for cDNA synthesis came from the TCR beta constant segment, and two successive PCR amplification steps followed. Processing in the source paper ran as follows. MIGEC was used to demultiplex reads and group reads by UMI, and MiTCR was used to assemble and quantify clonotypes. To exclude erroneous sequences, any TCR cDNA sequence not supported by at least two reads was discarded. The tcR package was used for downstream repertoire analysis, and clonotypes were matched between fractions using CDR3 nucleotide sequence together with V segment. VDJmatch was used to annotate antigen specificity against VDJdb, with one amino acid substitution in CDR3 allowed. TCRdb reprocessed the public reads and reports one entry per CDR3 protein sequence, without DNA. TCRdb, not the authors, supplied the V and J calls. This specimen's table enumerates fewer than 200,000 distinct CDR3 sequences. Under 20% of the sample is taken by the ten largest.

With respect to this clonotype: The target of this receptor is not known.

CDR1 MNHEY and CDR2 SVGEGT were looked up in the germline V gene. The CDR3 starts with the cysteine, ends with the phenylalanine, and has 14 residues. Only the protein is on record. Results and caveats for the whole study, not just this receptor: In 5 to 7 donors, the dominant CD3+CD56+NKG2C+ clonotypes ranked among the top 10 CD8+ clonotypes, making up about 1.0-7.5% of CD8+ T cells. Whether the expanded NKG2C-expressing T cell clones were specific for HCMV antigens was left unclear. Those dominant clonotypes were again the most abundant among CD3+CD56-NKG2C+ cells in a few donors, at about 28.3-60.1%.

To determine HCMV serostatus, a commercial ELISA kit was used to detect HCMV-specific IgG in serum. Peripheral blood mononuclear cells were isolated from blood by Ficoll density gradient centrifugation. Sequencing input: blood T cells: a sorted CD56 or NKG2C T cell subset, CD4+ or CD8+ T cells, or bulk PBMC T cells (not recorded which). In this chain, TRBV6-2 or TRBV6-3 is recombined with TRBJ2-7; the D call from TCRdb, TRBD1, cannot be confirmed without DNA. This clonotype was obtained from a woman aged 18 to 75 in good health. The CDR3 in this case is CASSYSISGSEQYF.